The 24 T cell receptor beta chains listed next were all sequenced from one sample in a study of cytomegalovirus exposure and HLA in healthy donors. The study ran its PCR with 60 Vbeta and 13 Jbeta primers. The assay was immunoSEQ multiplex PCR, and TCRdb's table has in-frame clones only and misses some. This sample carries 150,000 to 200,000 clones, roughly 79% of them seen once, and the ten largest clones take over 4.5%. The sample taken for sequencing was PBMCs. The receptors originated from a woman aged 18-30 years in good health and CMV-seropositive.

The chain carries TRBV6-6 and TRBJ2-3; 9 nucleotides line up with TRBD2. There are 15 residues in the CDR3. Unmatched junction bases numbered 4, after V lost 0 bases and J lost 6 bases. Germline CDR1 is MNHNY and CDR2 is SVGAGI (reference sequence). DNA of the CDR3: TGTGCCAGCAGTTACTCGGGCGGGGGGGCGGATACGCAGTATTTT. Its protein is CASSYSGGGADTQYF.

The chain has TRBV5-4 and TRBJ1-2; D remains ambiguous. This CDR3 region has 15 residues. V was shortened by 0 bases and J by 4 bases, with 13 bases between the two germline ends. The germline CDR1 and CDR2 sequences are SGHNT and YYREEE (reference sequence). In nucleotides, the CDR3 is TGTGCCAGCAGCTTGGAACAGACCCTAATCTATGGCTACACCTTC. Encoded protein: CASSLEQTLIYGYTF.

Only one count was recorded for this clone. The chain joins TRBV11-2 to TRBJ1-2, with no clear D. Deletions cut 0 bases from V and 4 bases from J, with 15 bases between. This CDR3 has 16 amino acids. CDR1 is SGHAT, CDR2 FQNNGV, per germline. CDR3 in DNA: TGTGCCAGCAGCTTAGATCTAGTAACGGTCCTCTATGGCTACACCTTC. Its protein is CASSLDLVTVLYGYTF.

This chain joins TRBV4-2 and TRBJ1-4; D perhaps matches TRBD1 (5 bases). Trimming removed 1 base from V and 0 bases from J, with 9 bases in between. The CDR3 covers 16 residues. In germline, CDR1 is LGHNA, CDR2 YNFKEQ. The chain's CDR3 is CASSQGQTTTNEKLFF. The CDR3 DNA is TGTGCCAGCAGCCAAGGACAGACAACAACTAATGAAAAACTGTTTTTT.

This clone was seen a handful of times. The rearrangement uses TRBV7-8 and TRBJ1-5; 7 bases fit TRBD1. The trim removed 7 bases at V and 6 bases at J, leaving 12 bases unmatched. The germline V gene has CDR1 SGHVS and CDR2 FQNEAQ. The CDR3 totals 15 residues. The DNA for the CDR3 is TGTGCCAGCACCGGGGGACAGCAAGGGTCTCAGCCCCAGCATTTT. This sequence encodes CASTGGQQGSQPQHF.

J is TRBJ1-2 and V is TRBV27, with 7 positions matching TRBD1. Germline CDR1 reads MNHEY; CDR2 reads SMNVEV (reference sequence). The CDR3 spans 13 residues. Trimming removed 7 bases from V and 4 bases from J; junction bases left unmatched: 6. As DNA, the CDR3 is TGTGCCAGCAAGTTGGGGGACAGCTATGGCTACACCTTC. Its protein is CASKLGDSYGYTF.

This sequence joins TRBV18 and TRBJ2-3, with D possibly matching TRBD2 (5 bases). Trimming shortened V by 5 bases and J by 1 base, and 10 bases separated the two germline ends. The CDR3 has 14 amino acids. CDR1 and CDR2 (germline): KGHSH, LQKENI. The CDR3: CASSGELGTDTQYF. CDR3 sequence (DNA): TGTGCCAGCTCAGGGGAGTTGGGCACAGATACGCAGTATTTT.

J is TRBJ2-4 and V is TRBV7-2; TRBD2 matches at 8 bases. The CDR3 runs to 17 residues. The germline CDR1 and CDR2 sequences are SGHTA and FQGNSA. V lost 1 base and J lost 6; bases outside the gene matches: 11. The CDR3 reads CASSLDRLAGPRNIQYF. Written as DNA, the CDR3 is TGTGCCAGCAGCTTAGATCGCCTAGCGGGCCCCAGAAACATTCAGTACTTC. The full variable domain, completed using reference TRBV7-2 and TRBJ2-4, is GAGVSQSPSNKVTEKGKDVELRCDPISGHTALYWYRQSLGQGLEFLIYFQGNSAPDKSGLPSDRFSAERTGGSVSTLTIQRTQQEDSAVYLCASSLDRLAGPRNIQYFGAGTRLSVL.

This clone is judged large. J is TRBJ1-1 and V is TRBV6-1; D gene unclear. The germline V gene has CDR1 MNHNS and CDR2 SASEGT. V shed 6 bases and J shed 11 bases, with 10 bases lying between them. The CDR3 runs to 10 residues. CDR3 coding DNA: TGTGCCAGCAGCCCCCCACGGGCTTTCTTT. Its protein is CASSPPRAFF.

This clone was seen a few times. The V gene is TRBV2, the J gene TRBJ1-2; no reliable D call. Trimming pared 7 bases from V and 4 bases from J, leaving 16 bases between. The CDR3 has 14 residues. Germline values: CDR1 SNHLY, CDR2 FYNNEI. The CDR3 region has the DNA TGTGCCAGCACCGCGTGGGGTGCGGGCTATGGCTACACCTTC. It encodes CASTAWGAGYGYTF.

The chain's CDR3 is CASSFSGGAVHEQFF. CDR3 in DNA: TGTGCCAGCAGTTTTAGCGGGGGGGCCGTACATGAGCAGTTCTTC. This sequence joins TRBV6-6 and TRBJ2-1, with 11 nucleotides matching TRBD2. The germline CDR1 and CDR2 sequences are MNHNY and SVGAGI (reference sequence). Trimming removed 4 bases from V and 8 bases from J; junction bases left unmatched: 7. The CDR3 is 15 residues long.

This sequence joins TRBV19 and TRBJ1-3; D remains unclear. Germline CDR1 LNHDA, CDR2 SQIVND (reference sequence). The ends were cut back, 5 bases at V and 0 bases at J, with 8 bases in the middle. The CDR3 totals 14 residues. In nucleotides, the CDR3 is TGTGCCAGTAGTCGCGGGAGCTCTGGAAACACCATATATTTT. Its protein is CASSRGSSGNTIYF. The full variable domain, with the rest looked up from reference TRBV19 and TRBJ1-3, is DGGITQSPKYLFRKEGQNVTLSCEQNLNHDAMYWYRQDPGQGLRLIYYSQIVNDFQKGDIAEGYSVSREKKESFPLTVTSAQKNPTAFYLCASSRGSSGNTIYFGEGSWLTVV.

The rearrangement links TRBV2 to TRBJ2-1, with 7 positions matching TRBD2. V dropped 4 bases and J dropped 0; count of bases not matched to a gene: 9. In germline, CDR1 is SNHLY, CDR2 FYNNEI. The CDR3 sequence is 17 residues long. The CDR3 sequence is CASSGEDSGLSYNEQFF. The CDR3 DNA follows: TGTGCCAGCAGTGGGGAGGATAGCGGGCTCTCCTACAATGAGCAGTTCTTC.

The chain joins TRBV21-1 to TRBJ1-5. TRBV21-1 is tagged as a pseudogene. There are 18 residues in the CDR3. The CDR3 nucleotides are TGTGCCAGCATCTCCCTCGGGTCGGACTACAGGTATGGTCAGCCCCAGCATTTT. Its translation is CASISLGSDYRYGQPQHF.

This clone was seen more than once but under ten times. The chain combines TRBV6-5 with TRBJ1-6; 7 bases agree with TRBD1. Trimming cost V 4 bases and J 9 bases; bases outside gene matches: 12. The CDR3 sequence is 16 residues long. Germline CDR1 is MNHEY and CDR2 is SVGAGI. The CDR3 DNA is TGTGCCAGCAGTTTAACCCGACAGGGATCGGGTTCACCCCTCCACTTT. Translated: CASSLTRQGSGSPLHF.

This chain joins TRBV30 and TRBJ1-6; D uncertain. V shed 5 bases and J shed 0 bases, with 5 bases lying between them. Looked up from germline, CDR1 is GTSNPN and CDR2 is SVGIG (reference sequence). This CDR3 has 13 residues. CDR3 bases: TGTGCCTGGGGGAGCTCCTATAATTCACCCCTCCACTTT. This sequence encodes CAWGSSYNSPLHF. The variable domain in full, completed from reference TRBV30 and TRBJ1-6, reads SQTIHQWPATLVQPVGSPLSLECTVEGTSNPNLYWYRQAAGRGLQLLFYSVGIGQISSEVPQNLSASRPQDRQFILSSKKLLLSDSGFYLCAWGSSYNSPLHFGNGTRLTVT.

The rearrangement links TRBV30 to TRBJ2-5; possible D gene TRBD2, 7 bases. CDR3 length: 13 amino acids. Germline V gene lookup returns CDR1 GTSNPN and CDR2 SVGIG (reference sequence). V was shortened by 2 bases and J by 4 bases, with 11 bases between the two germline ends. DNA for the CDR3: TGTGCCTGGAGTTGGAGGGGGGGAGAGACCCAGTACTTC. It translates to CAWSWRGGETQYF.

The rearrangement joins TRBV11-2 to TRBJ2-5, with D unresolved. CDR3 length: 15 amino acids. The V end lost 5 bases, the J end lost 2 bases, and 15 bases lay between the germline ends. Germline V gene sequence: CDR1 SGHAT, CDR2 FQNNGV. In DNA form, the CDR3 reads TGTGCCAGCAGCCCACGACTGAGTAATCAAGAGACCCAGTACTTC. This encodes CASSPRLSNQETQYF.

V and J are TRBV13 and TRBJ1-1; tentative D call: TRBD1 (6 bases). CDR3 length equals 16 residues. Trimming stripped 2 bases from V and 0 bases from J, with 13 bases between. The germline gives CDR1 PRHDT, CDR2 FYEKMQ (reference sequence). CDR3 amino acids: CASSLLGGRMNTEAFF. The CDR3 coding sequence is TGTGCCAGCAGCTTACTCGGGGGGCGTATGAACACTGAAGCTTTCTTT.

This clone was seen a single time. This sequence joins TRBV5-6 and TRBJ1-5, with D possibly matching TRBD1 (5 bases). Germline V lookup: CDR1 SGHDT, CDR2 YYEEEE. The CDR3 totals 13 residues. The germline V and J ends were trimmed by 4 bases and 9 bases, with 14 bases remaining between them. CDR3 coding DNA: TGTGCCAGCAGCCAAGCGGGGGTCCGGCCCCAGCATTTT. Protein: CASSQAGVRPQHF.

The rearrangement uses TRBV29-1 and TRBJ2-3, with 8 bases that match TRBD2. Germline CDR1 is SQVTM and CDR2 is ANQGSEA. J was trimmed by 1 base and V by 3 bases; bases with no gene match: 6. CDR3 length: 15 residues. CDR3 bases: TGCAGCGTTGAGGACGGAGCGGGAGGCACAGATACGCAGTATTTT. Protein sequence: CSVEDGAGGTDTQYF.

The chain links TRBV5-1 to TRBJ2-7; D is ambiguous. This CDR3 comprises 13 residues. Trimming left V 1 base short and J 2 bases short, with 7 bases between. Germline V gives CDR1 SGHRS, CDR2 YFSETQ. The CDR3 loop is CASSLTVTYEQYF. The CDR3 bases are TGCGCCAGCAGCTTGACGGTGACCTACGAGCAGTACTTC.

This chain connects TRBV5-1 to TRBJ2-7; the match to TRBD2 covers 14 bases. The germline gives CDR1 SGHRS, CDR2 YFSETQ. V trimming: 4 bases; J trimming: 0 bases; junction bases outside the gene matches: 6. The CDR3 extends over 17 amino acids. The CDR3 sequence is CASSTGLAGASSYEQYF. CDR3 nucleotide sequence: TGCGCCAGCAGCACGGGACTAGCGGGGGCAAGCTCCTACGAGCAGTACTTC. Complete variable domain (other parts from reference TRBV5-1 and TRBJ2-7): KAGVTQTPRYLIKTRGQQVTLSCSPISGHRSVSWYQQTPGQGLQFLFEYFSETQRNKGNFPGRFSGRQFSNSRSEMNVSTLELGDSALYLCASSTGLAGASSYEQYFGPGTRLTVT.

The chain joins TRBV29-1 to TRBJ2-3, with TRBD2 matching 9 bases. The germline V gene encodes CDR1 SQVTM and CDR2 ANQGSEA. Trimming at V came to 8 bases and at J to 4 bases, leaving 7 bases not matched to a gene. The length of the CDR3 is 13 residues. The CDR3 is CSLGGGAADTQYF. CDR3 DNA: TGCAGCCTTGGCGGGGGGGCCGCAGATACGCAGTATTTT.